There are a few counts of the clone carrying this T cell receptor beta chain. Its antigen is still unknown. V dropped 4 bases and J dropped 9 bases, with 16 bases sitting between them. Germline V gene data show CDR1 as SGHVS and CDR2 as FNYEAQ. The CDR3 covers 13 residues. Absence of ophthalmopathy progression within 18 months defined stable Graves' hyperthyroidism. PBMCs were obtained from about 9 ml fresh peripheral blood. The data were taken from a study of T cells in Graves' hyperthyroidism and ophthalmopathy. General study results and limits: Within blood appeared most thyroid clonotypes that had expanded above 0.001.

The TCR beta CDR3 regions underwent amplification using RNA transcripts as the source. A set of HTBI primers served as the primers for a first-round RT-PCR of the TCR CDR3. TCRdb passed the multiplex PCR reads through MiXCR, listing each CDR3 protein once. Counted here are approximately 700,000 distinct CDR3 sequences, 16% occurring once; the ten biggest clones make up under 9.5%. This receptor was taken from a young man with Graves' hyperthyroidism. The specimen was blood. V gene TRBV7-6 combines with J gene TRBJ2-7, with D uncertain. In DNA form, the CDR3 reads TGTGCCAGCAGCTCGACCCGAAACGGCGGGCAGTACTTC. Its protein product is CASSSTRNGGQYF.